The present entry profiles one T cell receptor beta chain with its context. The antigen is undetermined. V lost 5 bases to trimming and J lost 2 bases, with 19 bases between them. CDR3 length equals 16 residues. Germline V gene sequence: CDR1 SGHNT, CDR2 YYREEE (reference sequence). The data are from a study of memory CD4+ T cells and cytomegalovirus serostatus. On the study more broadly: Healthy Belgian adult donors included about nine CMV-positive and some 24 CMV-negative people.

Whole-study findings and limits: Of roughly 180 reported CMV TCRbeta sequences, 65 to 85 were found in memory CD4+ repertoires. Median bootstrapped AUC for CMV status was just under 0.97 originally, less than 0.93 US-trained.

The sort gate was single viable CD3+CD4+CD8-CD45RO+ cells for memory CD4+ T cells. Serum IgG to CMV pp150, pp28, p38 and p52 defined serostatus. Profiled with immunoSEQ multiplex PCR; TCRdb holds only in-frame clones, not every one. The table includes about 41,000 clones, roughly 83% detected once. Sequenced sample: memory CD4+ T cells from blood. The receptor's source is an adult in good health and CMV-seronegative. This chain uses TRBV5-4 with TRBJ1-1; D may be TRBD1 (6 bases). Here the CDR3 reads CASSHRATQKNTEAFF. The CDR3 bases are TGTGCCAGCAGTCACAGGGCCACACAGAAAAACACTGAAGCTTTCTTT.